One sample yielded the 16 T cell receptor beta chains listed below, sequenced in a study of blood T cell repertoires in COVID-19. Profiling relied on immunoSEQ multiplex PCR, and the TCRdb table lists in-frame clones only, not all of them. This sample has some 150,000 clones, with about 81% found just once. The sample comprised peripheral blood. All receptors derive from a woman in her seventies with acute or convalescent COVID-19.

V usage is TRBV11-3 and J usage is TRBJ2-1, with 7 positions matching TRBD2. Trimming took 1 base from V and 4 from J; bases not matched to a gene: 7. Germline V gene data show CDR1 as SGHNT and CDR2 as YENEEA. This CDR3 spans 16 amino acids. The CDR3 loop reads CASSLGGAGSYNEQFF. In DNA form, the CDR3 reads TGTGCCAGCAGCTTAGGTGGAGCGGGGTCGTACAATGAGCAGTTCTTC.

The chain's CDR3 is CASSAQKTSVYNEQFF. CDR3 bases: TGTGCCAGCAGCGCTCAAAAGACTAGCGTCTACAATGAGCAGTTCTTC. The chain recombines TRBV7-9 with TRBJ2-1; TRBD2 agrees at 8 bases. Germline-derived CDR1 and CDR2 are SEHNR and FQNEAQ (reference sequence). V was pared by 5 bases and J by 3 bases, with 9 bases of the junction left unmatched. The CDR3 length is 16 residues.

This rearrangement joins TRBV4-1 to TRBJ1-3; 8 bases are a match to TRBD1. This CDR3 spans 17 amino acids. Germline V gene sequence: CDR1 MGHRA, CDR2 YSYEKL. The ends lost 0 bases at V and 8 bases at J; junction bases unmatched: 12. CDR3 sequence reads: CASSQDTPYQGAYTIYF. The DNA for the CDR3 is TGCGCCAGCAGCCAAGATACGCCGTATCAGGGGGCATACACCATATATTTT.

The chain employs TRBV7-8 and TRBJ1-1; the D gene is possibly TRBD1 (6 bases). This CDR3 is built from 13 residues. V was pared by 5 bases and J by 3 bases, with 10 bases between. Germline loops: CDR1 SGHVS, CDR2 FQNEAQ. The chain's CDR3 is CASSLRGYTEAFF. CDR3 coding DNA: TGTGCCAGCAGCCTTAGGGGGTACACTGAAGCTTTCTTT. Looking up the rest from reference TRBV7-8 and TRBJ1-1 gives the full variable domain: GAGVSQSPRYKVAKRGQDVALRCDPISGHVSLFWYQQALGQGPEFLTYFQNEAQLDKSGLPSDRFFAERPEGSVSTLKIQRTQQEDSAVYLCASSLRGYTEAFFGQGTRLTVV.

In DNA form, the CDR3 reads TGTGCCAGCAGCTTAGATCTGTATTCACCCCTCCACTTT. It translates to CASSLDLYSPLHF. The V gene is TRBV11-3, the J gene TRBJ1-6; D not certain. Trimming shortened V by 0 bases and J by 8 bases, and 5 bases separated the two germline ends. This CDR3 contains 13 residues. Looked up from germline, CDR1 is SGHNT and CDR2 is YENEEA.

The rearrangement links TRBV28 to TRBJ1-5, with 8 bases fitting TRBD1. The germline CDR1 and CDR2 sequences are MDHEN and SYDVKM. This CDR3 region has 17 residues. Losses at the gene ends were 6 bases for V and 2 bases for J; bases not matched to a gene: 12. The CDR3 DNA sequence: TGTGCCAGCAGCCAAGTCAGGACAGGGAGTGGCAATCAGCCCCAGCATTTT. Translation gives CASSQVRTGSGNQPQHF.

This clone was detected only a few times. CDR3 coding DNA: TGTGCCAGCTCACTCGACAGGGCTGGAAACACCATATATTTT. Its translation is CASSLDRAGNTIYF. The rearrangement uses TRBV18 and TRBJ1-3; 7 bases agree with TRBD1. The germline gives CDR1 KGHSH, CDR2 LQKENI. The CDR3 runs 14 residues. Losses at the gene ends were 4 bases for V and 2 bases for J; bases not matched to a gene: 2.

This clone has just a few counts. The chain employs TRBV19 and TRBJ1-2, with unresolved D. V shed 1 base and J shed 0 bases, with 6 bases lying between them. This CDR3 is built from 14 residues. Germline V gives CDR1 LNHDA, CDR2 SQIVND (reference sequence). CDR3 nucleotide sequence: TGTGCCAGTAGTATAGTTGCGGCTAACTATGGCTACACCTTC. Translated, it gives CASSIVAANYGYTF.

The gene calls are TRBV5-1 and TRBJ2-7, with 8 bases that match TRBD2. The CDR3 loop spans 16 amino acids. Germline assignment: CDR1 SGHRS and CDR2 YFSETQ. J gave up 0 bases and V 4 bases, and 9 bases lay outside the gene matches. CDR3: CASSVGLDTFSYEQYF. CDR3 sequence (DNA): TGCGCCAGCAGCGTGGGACTAGATACGTTCTCCTACGAGCAGTACTTC. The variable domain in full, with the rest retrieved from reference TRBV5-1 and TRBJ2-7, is KAGVTQTPRYLIKTRGQQVTLSCSPISGHRSVSWYQQTPGQGLQFLFEYFSETQRNKGNFPGRFSGRQFSNSRSEMNVSTLELGDSALYLCASSVGLDTFSYEQYFGPGTRLTVT.

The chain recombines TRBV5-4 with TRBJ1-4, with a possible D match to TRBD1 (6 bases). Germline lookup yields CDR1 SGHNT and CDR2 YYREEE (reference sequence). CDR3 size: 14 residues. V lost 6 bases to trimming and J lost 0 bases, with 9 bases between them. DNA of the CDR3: TGTGCCAGCACCAACAGGGCAACTAATGAAAAACTGTTTTTT. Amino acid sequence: CASTNRATNEKLFF.

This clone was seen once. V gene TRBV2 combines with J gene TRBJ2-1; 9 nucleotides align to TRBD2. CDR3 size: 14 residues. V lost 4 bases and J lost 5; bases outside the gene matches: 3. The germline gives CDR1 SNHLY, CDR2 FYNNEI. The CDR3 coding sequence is TGTGCCAGCAGTGCTGAGCGGGAGGACAATGAGCAGTTCTTC. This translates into CASSAEREDNEQFF.

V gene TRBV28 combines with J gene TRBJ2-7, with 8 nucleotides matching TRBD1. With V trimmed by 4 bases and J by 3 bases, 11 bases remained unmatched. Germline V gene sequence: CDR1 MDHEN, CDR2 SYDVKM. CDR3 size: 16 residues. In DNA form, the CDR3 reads TGTGCCAGCAGTTCGCCAAGGACAGGGAATGTCTACGAGCAGTACTTC. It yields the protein CASSSPRTGNVYEQYF.

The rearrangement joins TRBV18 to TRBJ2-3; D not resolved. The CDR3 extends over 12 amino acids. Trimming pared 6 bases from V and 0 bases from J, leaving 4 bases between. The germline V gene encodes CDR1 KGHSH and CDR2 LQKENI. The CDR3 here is CASSLSTDTQYF. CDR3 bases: TGTGCCAGCTCCCTTAGCACAGATACGCAGTATTTT.

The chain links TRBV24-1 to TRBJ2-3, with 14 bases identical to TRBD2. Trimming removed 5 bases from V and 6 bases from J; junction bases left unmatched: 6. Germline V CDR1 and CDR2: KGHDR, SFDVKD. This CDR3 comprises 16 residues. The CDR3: CATSGRLAGGPDTQYF. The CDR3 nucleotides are TGTGCCACCAGTGGCCGACTAGCGGGGGGGCCGGATACGCAGTATTTT.

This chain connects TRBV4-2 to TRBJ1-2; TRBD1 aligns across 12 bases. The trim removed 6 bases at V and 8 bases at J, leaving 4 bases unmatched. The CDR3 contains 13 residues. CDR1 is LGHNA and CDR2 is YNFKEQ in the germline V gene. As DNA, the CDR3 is TGTGCCAGCAGATCCGGGACAGGGGGCGGCTACACCTTC. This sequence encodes CASRSGTGGGYTF.

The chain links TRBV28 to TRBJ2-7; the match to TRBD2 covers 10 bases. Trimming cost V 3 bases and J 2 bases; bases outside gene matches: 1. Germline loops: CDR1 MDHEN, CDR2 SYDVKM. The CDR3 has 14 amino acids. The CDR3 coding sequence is TGTGCCAGCAGTTTTACTAGCGGGACCTACGAGCAGTACTTC. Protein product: CASSFTSGTYEQYF.